This T cell receptor beta chain stems from a study of blood T cells in healthy people across ages. Whole-study findings and limits: Per million T cells, TCR beta diversity dropped roughly linearly as age increased. One million T cells yielded diversity estimates that were considered underestimates. Reliance upon unsorted PBMCs precluded definitive naive versus antigen-experienced comparison.

Caucasian individuals from Russia who were healthy and aged roughly 6 to 95 acted as donors. A sample-barcoded 5' primer and a J-beta primer mix were used in a second PCR of about 7 to 11 cycles. TCRdb used MiXCR to reprocess the 5' RACE reads, holding one entry per CDR3 protein. The sample records fewer than 900,000 distinct CDR3 sequences, 45% to 50% being singletons. The CDR3 sequence is 16 residues long. Losses at the gene ends were 1 base for V and 2 bases for J; bases not matched to a gene: 4. Germline CDR1 and CDR2: MGHRA and YSYEKL. A note on this clonotype: Its antigen is still unknown.

J is TRBJ2-1 and V is TRBV4-1, with 8 bases aligning to TRBD2. Material: blood. This clonotype was obtained from a woman aged 60-75 years in good health. CDR3 loop: CASSQGSGSPYNEQFF. The CDR3 DNA follows: TGCGCCAGCAGCCAAGGCAGCGGGAGCCCCTACAATGAGCAGTTCTTC.